What follows is one T cell receptor beta chain and its context. These data are taken from a study of shared T cell receptors in the human thymus. The V and J ends lost 10 bases and 4 bases respectively, with 17 bases between them. Looked up from germline, CDR1 is MNHNS and CDR2 is SASEGT. The CDR3 length is 13 residues. Libraries were prepared by immunoSEQ multiplex PCR; TCRdb keeps only in-frame clonotypes and omits some of them. The table lists 650,000 to 950,000 clones, approximately 85% of them singletons. These data are also associated with another study on human thymus T cells. Per that paper: The thymus was resected at corrective cardiac surgery.

Sequenced input: thymocytes. The chain employs TRBV6-1 and TRBJ2-7; tentatively, D is TRBD1 (7 bases). The TCR sequence derives from a girl less than two years old with a congenital heart defect. CDR3 residues: CATDRRDAYEQYF. CDR3 DNA sequence: TGTGCCACGGACAGGAGGGACGCTTACGAGCAGTACTTC.